These 30 T cell receptor beta chains were sequenced from one sample in a study of early T cells in non-severe SARS-CoV-2 infection. TCRdb fed the 5' RACE reads into MiXCR, producing one record per CDR3 protein. Of just over 95,000 distinct CDR3 sequences listed, approximately 11% are singletons. Sequencing was performed on whole blood. The receptors were gathered from an adult who was a healthcare worker with PCR-confirmed SARS-CoV-2 infection or an uninfected control (not recorded which).

This clonotype has ten or more counts. The rearrangement joins TRBV20-1 to TRBJ2-1, with 10 nucleotides matching TRBD2. This CDR3 has 15 residues. The germline gives CDR1 DFQATT, CDR2 SNEGSKA (reference sequence). V lost 5 bases to trimming and J lost 0 bases; unmatched junction nucleotides: 4. The DNA for the CDR3 is TGCAGTGCTTGGACTAGCGGCTACTCCTACAATGAGCAGTTCTTC. Encoded protein: CSAWTSGYSYNEQFF.

The V gene is TRBV7-9, the J gene TRBJ2-3; 10 nucleotides agree with TRBD1. Germline CDR1 is SEHNR and CDR2 is FQNEAQ (reference sequence). The length of the CDR3 is 17 residues. J lost 5 bases, V lost 2 bases, and 10 bases had no gene match. CDR3 bases: TGTGCCAGCAGCTTACACCTGACAGGGGGCGGAAGAGATACGCAGTATTTT. It translates to CASSLHLTGGGRDTQYF. The whole variable domain, remainder taken from reference TRBV7-9 and TRBJ2-3, is DTGVSQNPRHKITKRGQNVTFRCDPISEHNRLYWYRQTLGQGPEFLTYFQNEAQLEKSRLLSDRFSAERPKGSFSTLEIQRTEQGDSAMYLCASSLHLTGGGRDTQYFGPGTRLTVL.

This clonotype was observed once. The rearrangement uses TRBV5-1 and TRBJ2-7; D might be TRBD1 or TRBD2, each matching 5 bases. Trimming took off 2 bases at V and 7 bases at J, with 16 bases between the two ends. CDR1 and CDR2 (germline): SGHRS, YFSETQ. The CDR3 spans 14 residues. Written as DNA, the CDR3 is TGCGCCAGCAGCTTAGGGTTTGGGGGACCTGAGCAGTACTTC. This sequence encodes CASSLGFGGPEQYF.

This chain connects TRBV4-1 to TRBJ2-1; TRBD2 might be the D (6 bases). V lost 0 bases to trimming and J lost 7 bases, with 7 bases between them. The CDR3 covers 13 residues. Germline values: CDR1 MGHRA, CDR2 YSYEKL. The CDR3 protein is CASSQDGGNEQFF. In DNA, the CDR3 is TGCGCCAGCAGCCAAGATGGAGGGAATGAGCAGTTCTTC.

V is TRBV20-1 and J is TRBJ2-2; D tentatively fits TRBD1 or TRBD2 (5 bases each). The V end was cut by 4 bases, the J end by 1 base, with 10 bases between. The CDR3 is 14 amino acids. Germline V lookup: CDR1 DFQATT, CDR2 SNEGSKA (reference sequence). DNA for the CDR3: TGCAGTGCTACCGGGGACGAGAACACCGGGGAGCTGTTTTTT. This gives the protein CSATGDENTGELFF.

This clonotype was found many times. V and J are TRBV12-3 or TRBV12-4 and TRBJ1-2; D unclear. The germline V and J ends were trimmed by 5 bases and 8 bases, with 15 bases remaining between them. This CDR3 spans 13 amino acids. CDR3 residues: CASSPLLTRGYTF. DNA of the CDR3: TGTGCCAGCAGTCCCTTACTAACTAGGGGCTACACCTTC.

This clonotype showed up just a few times. V is TRBV5-1 and J is TRBJ1-1; 9 bases are shared with TRBD1. This CDR3 has 16 amino acids. The J segment lost 6 bases and the V segment lost 4 bases, leaving 13 bases of the junction unmatched. Germline CDR1 reads SGHRS; CDR2 reads YFSETQ. CDR3 amino acids: CASSPDPQGATAEAFF. The CDR3 DNA is TGCGCCAGCAGCCCGGACCCACAGGGGGCGACGGCTGAAGCTTTCTTT.

In the case of this clonotype: A much larger clone lies one base from this, so it may be a read error. J is TRBJ1-1 and V is TRBV20-1; a weak D match, TRBD1 (6 bases). The V and J ends lost 7 bases and 2 bases respectively, with 14 bases between them. CDR1 and CDR2 from the germline V gene are DFQATT and SNEGSKA (reference sequence). CDR3 length: 13 amino acids. The CDR3 region has the DNA TGCAGTGGGCGAGGGGGGATAAACACTGAAGCTTTCTTT. The encoded protein is CSGRGGINTEAFF.

This clonotype was detected ten times or more. This sequence joins TRBV5-1 and TRBJ2-2; D is unclear. Germline values: CDR1 SGHRS, CDR2 YFSETQ. The CDR3 is 13 residues long. Trimming cost V 7 bases and J 4 bases, with 11 bases left between them. The CDR3: CASRPGLTGELFF. The CDR3 bases are TGCGCCAGCCGGCCGGGTCTCACCGGGGAGCTGTTTTTT.

This rearrangement joins TRBV29-1 to TRBJ2-3; maybe TRBD2 (6 bases). Germline V lookup: CDR1 SQVTM, CDR2 ANQGSEA. V was cut by 7 bases and J by 2 bases, with 19 bases left in between. The CDR3 totals 15 residues. DNA of the CDR3: TGCAGCGCCACCCTGGGGGAGGAACTCACAGATACGCAGTATTTT. It translates to CSATLGEELTDTQYF.

The chain recombines TRBV4-1 with TRBJ1-3; D is undetermined. V shed 4 bases and J shed 4 bases, with 17 bases lying between them. The V gene's germline CDR1 is MGHRA and CDR2 YSYEKL. The CDR3 totals 16 residues. The CDR3 DNA reads TGCGCCAGCAGCCGCACGGTGGGGAAAACGGGAAACACCATATATTTT. Residues: CASSRTVGKTGNTIYF.

The chain links TRBV29-1 to TRBJ2-1; D not certain. Trimming stripped 1 base from V and 4 bases from J, with 5 bases between. In germline, CDR1 is SQVTM, CDR2 ANQGSEA. This CDR3 spans 12 amino acids. This chain's CDR3 is CSVEGPYNEQFF. As DNA, the CDR3 is TGCAGCGTTGAAGGCCCGTACAATGAGCAGTTCTTC.

The chain links TRBV29-1 to TRBJ1-2, with a weak D call TRBD1 (5 bases). This CDR3 comprises 13 residues. Deletions cut 0 bases from V and 4 bases from J, with 9 bases between. Germline CDR1 SQVTM, CDR2 ANQGSEA. CDR3 sequence reads: CSVEEGGVYGYTF. As DNA, the CDR3 is TGCAGCGTTGAAGAGGGAGGGGTCTATGGCTACACCTTC.

The gene calls are TRBV28 and TRBJ2-7; either TRBD1 or TRBD2 may supply D (6 bases each). The germline V gene encodes CDR1 MDHEN and CDR2 SYDVKM. V lost 3 bases and J lost 2, with 8 bases in between. There are 13 residues in the CDR3. The CDR3 DNA sequence: TGTGCCAGCAGTTTGGAGGGGGCCTACGAGCAGTACTTC. Its translation: CASSLEGAYEQYF.

This clonotype has more than one count but fewer than ten. The chain employs TRBV20-1 and TRBJ2-1; 15 nucleotides match TRBD2. V trimming: 4 bases; J trimming: 1 base; junction bases outside the gene matches: 5. Germline CDR1 is DFQATT and CDR2 is SNEGSKA (reference sequence). The CDR3 length is 17 residues. The chain's CDR3 is CSATGLAGGQSYNEQFF. The CDR3 DNA reads TGCAGTGCTACGGGACTAGCGGGGGGCCAGTCCTACAATGAGCAGTTCTTC.

This clonotype has just a few counts. A read error may produce the germline difference seen at one junction end. The chain carries TRBV28 and TRBJ2-4; tentative D call: TRBD2 (5 bases). CDR1 is MDHEN, CDR2 SYDVKM, per germline. The CDR3 totals 11 residues. CDR3 loop: CASTLGGLPIF. The CDR3 DNA reads as TGTGCCAGCACTTTAGGCGGGCTTCCGATCTTC.

This sequence joins TRBV12-5 and TRBJ1-5; possibly TRBD1 for D (6 bases). The CDR3 extends over 14 amino acids. The germline V and J ends were trimmed by 5 bases and 3 bases, with 11 bases remaining between them. The germline CDR1 and CDR2 sequences are LGHNT and FRNRAP. The DNA for the CDR3 is TGTGCTAGTGGTCTAAACAGGGCCAATCAGCCCCAGCATTTT. Encoded protein: CASGLNRANQPQHF.

This clonotype has a handful of counts. The rearrangement uses TRBV29-1 and TRBJ2-1; 7 bases fit TRBD1. The CDR3 sequence is 14 residues long. Trimming removed 6 bases from V and 7 bases from J; junction bases left unmatched: 12. The germline CDR1 and CDR2 sequences are SQVTM and ANQGSEA. The CDR3 region has the DNA TGCAGCGTGGTGACAGGGCTCCCCTTAAATGAGCAGTTCTTC. Translated: CSVVTGLPLNEQFF.

V usage is TRBV20-1 and J usage is TRBJ2-1, with 8 bases matching TRBD2. With 3 bases clipped from V and 8 bases from J, the junction kept 3 bases outside the gene matches. Germline V gene sequence: CDR1 DFQATT, CDR2 SNEGSKA (reference sequence). The CDR3 contains 12 residues. CDR3 loop: CSASGRAHEQFF. As DNA, the CDR3 is TGCAGTGCTAGCGGGAGGGCCCATGAGCAGTTCTTC.

V gene TRBV18 combines with J gene TRBJ1-4, with a possible D match to TRBD1 (5 bases). Trimming took off 4 bases at V and 7 bases at J, with 13 bases between the two ends. CDR1 and CDR2 from the germline V gene are KGHSH and LQKENI. The CDR3 extends over 14 amino acids. The CDR3 sequence is CASSLLGRVEKLFF. The DNA for the CDR3 is TGTGCCAGCTCACTTCTCGGCAGGGTTGAAAAACTGTTTTTT.

V gene TRBV2 combines with J gene TRBJ1-1; D not resolved. The CDR3 contains 13 residues. With 7 bases removed from V and 1 base from J, the gap between germline ends came to 10 bases. Germline loops: CDR1 SNHLY, CDR2 FYNNEI. The CDR3 region is CASTRDTNTEAFF. Written as DNA, the CDR3 is TGTGCCAGCACTAGAGACACGAACACTGAAGCTTTCTTT.

This clonotype has only a few counts. This chain joins TRBV15 and TRBJ1-3, with D hard to call. CDR1 and CDR2 (germline): LNHNV, YYDKDF (reference sequence). The CDR3 runs 16 residues. The germline V and J ends were trimmed by 5 bases and 0 bases, with 14 bases remaining between them. The CDR3 sequence is CATSAKTASSGNTIYF. The DNA of the CDR3 is TGTGCCACCAGCGCAAAGACCGCCAGCTCTGGAAACACCATATATTTT.

The table lists this clonotype with many counts. The chain carries TRBV6-5 and TRBJ1-5; D perhaps matches TRBD1 (6 bases). The germline gives CDR1 MNHEY, CDR2 SVGAGI. V was trimmed by 6 bases and J by 2 bases, leaving 14 bases between them. The CDR3 sequence is 15 residues long. Here the CDR3 reads CASRLDRKGNQPQHF. The CDR3 DNA follows: TGTGCCAGCAGACTCGACAGGAAAGGCAATCAGCCCCAGCATTTT.

The V call is TRBV28, the J call TRBJ1-4; D uncertain. The germline CDR1 and CDR2 sequences are MDHEN and SYDVKM. CDR3 length: 13 residues. V lost 3 bases and J lost 6, with 8 bases in between. In DNA, the CDR3 is TGTGCCAGCAGTTTCGTGGCAGATGAAAAACTGTTTTTT. This gives the protein CASSFVADEKLFF.

At least ten counts were recorded for this clonotype. V is TRBV18 and J is TRBJ2-6; D unclear. This CDR3 has 16 residues. With 2 bases removed from V and 0 bases from J, the gap between germline ends came to 8 bases. In germline, CDR1 is KGHSH, CDR2 LQKENI. CDR3 in amino acids: CASSPGIDSGANVLTF. DNA for the CDR3: TGTGCCAGCTCACCAGGGATAGACTCTGGGGCCAACGTCCTGACTTTC.

This clonotype was found many times. This chain connects TRBV3-1 to TRBJ2-5; possibly TRBD1 or TRBD2 for D (5 bases each). Germline-derived CDR1 and CDR2 are LGHDT and YNNKEL (reference sequence). The CDR3 consists of 16 residues. V was clipped by 4 bases and J by 3 bases, with 18 bases between them. This CDR3 is CASSRPFARGEETQYF. The CDR3 bases are TGTGCCAGCAGCCGCCCTTTCGCGAGGGGAGAAGAGACCCAGTACTTC.

This clonotype was counted many times. The rearrangement uses TRBV5-6 and TRBJ2-7; the D is unclear. The CDR3 is 13 amino acids. Per germline, CDR1 SGHDT and CDR2 YYEEEE. V lost 0 bases to trimming and J lost 1 base, with 5 bases between them. The CDR3 protein is CASSLVSSYEQYF. DNA for the CDR3: TGTGCCAGCAGCTTGGTCAGTTCCTACGAGCAGTACTTC. The whole variable domain, remainder taken from reference TRBV5-6 and TRBJ2-7, is DAGVTQSPTHLIKTRGQQVTLRCSPKSGHDTVSWYQQALGQGPQFIFQYYEEEERQRGNFPDRFSGHQFPNYSSELNVNALLLGDSALYLCASSLVSSYEQYFGPGTRLTVT.

This clonotype was seen only a few times. The chain carries TRBV14 and TRBJ1-2; 9 positions agree with TRBD1. CDR1 SGHDN and CDR2 FVKESK come from the germline V gene. The CDR3 consists of 13 residues. Trimming cost V 4 bases and J 6 bases; bases outside gene matches: 3. The DNA of the CDR3 is TGTGCCAGCAGCCCTGGGACAGGGAATGGCTACACCTTC. This gives the protein CASSPGTGNGYTF.

This clonotype was counted a few times. This chain uses TRBV20-1 with TRBJ2-1; D might be TRBD2 (7 bases). Trimming took 4 bases from V and 4 from J, leaving 14 bases between them. Germline V CDR1 and CDR2: DFQATT, SNEGSKA (reference sequence). The CDR3 extends over 14 amino acids. This CDR3 reads CSAKRGGRYNEQFF. CDR3 DNA sequence: TGCAGTGCTAAAAGGGGGGGCCGATACAATGAGCAGTTCTTC.

This clonotype was detected a few times. J is TRBJ2-5 and V is TRBV7-8; weak D call: TRBD1 (6 bases). From germline, CDR1 is SGHVS and CDR2 FQNEAQ. CDR3 length: 14 amino acids. Trimming shortened V by 3 bases and J by 4 bases, and 12 bases separated the two germline ends. The CDR3 DNA reads as TGTGCCAGCAGCTTTAGCCAGGGGAGAGAGACCCAGTACTTC. Its translation is CASSFSQGRETQYF. Looking up the rest from reference TRBV7-8 and TRBJ2-5 gives the full variable domain: GAGVSQSPRYKVAKRGQDVALRCDPISGHVSLFWYQQALGQGPEFLTYFQNEAQLDKSGLPSDRFFAERPEGSVSTLKIQRTQQEDSAVYLCASSFSQGRETQYFGPGTRLLVL.